The T cell receptor beta chain described here comes from a study of T cells after yellow fever vaccination. Study-wide findings and caveats: The booster saw the reappearance of most primary-vaccination clones (roughly 96% CD4, about 90% CD8). The CD4 compartment and the CD8 compartment contained a small share of clonotypes in common.

V was trimmed by 3 bases and J by 7 bases, leaving 16 bases between them. The CDR3 covers 15 residues. Germline V gene sequence: CDR1 KGHSH, CDR2 LQKENI. This clonotype showed up many times. TCRdb redid the calling of the 5' RACE reads with MiXCR, one entry per CDR3 protein. This sample has about 16,000 distinct CDR3 sequences, with about 3.8% found just once. The receptor comes from a man aged 25-40 years who received the YFV17D yellow fever vaccine. J is TRBJ2-1 and V is TRBV18; either TRBD1 or TRBD2 may fit D (5 bases each). The sequences come from PBMCs, either bulk or a sorted T-cell subset (CD4+, CD8+, memory, or dextramer-sorted; not recorded which), collected 15 days after the yellow fever booster vaccination. The CDR3 nucleotides are TGTGCCAGCTCACCCGGGACCACCCTGATGAATGAGCAGTTCTTC. Amino acid sequence: CASSPGTTLMNEQFF.